A selection of T cell receptor beta chains follows, all from one sample in a study of cytomegalovirus exposure and HLA in healthy donors. The assay was immunoSEQ multiplex PCR, and TCRdb's table has in-frame clones only and misses some. The sample contains approximately 95,000 clones, 81% of which appear only once. The sequenced sample was PBMCs. The receptor source for this set is a woman aged 70-85 years in good health and CMV-seropositive. Both conserved end residues are part of each CDR3.

cdr3_length,v_call,cdr3_aa
15,TRBV19,CASSPRTGWTYEQYF
15,TRBV27,CASSLLGGAGDTQYF
15,TRBV4-3,CASSRRTSAKDTQYF
15,TRBV4-2,CASSQNRGRNTEAFF
16,TRBV19,CASSPIRDSSLNEQFF
14,TRBV18,CASSSSDSLYGYTF
13,TRBV19,CASSIILYAEAFF
15,TRBV7-8,CASSLRGQAYEKLFF
12,TRBV6-6,CASTGGTYEQYF
14,TRBV2,CASCGTSAKNIQYF
14,TRBV5-1,CASSLDRVGYGYTF
19,TRBV7-9,CASSSPGLAGGPSYNEQFF
17,TRBV7-3,CASSLMSVGGSYNEQFF
12,TRBV7-9,CSSSLQGYGYTF
16,TRBV19,CASSIWRASGANVLTF
14,TRBV30,CAWGLGSANNEQFF
13,TRBV25-1,CASSGNRENEQFF
16,TRBV7-9,CASSRASGSFTDTQYF
14,TRBV7-9,CASSVQGGMTEAFF
17,TRBV15,CATSRGTGGRSNQPQHF
16,TRBV5-1,CASSAFREGRGNEQFF
15,TRBV11-2,CASSLSDRITYGYTF
14,TRBV5-1,CASRTGSGANVLTF
16,TRBV14,CASSQVFPGSYNEQFF
15,TRBV6-5,CASTQGTSGYNEQFF